This T cell receptor beta chain was observed in a study of blood T cell repertoires in COVID-19. Study at large: From the United States, Italy and Spain came samples of acute and convalescent COVID-19. T cells, B-cell-depleted T cells, or PBMCs provided the cDNA or gDNA that served as material.

Original processing methods: Estimation of nucleated cell counts relied on the amplification of reference gene primers. The repertoire was sequenced with immunoSEQ multiplex PCR; TCRdb's copy has only in-frame clones and lacks some. V, J and clone size reflect that table, while D and trimming were determined from the DNA. Of 200,000 to 250,000 clones listed, around 88% are singletons. Trimming took 4 bases from V and 6 from J; bases not matched to a gene: 10. The germline gives CDR1 KGHSH, CDR2 LQKENI. The CDR3 sequence is 15 residues long. The sequenced sample consisted of peripheral blood. The chain combines TRBV18 with TRBJ1-2; 8 positions agree with TRBD1. The sequence came from a woman aged 25 to 45 who had recovered from COVID-19. The CDR3 nucleotides read TGTGCCAGCTCACTAAAGCTAGGACAGGGCGATGGCTACACCTTC. It encodes CASSLKLGQGDGYTF.